Listed below are T cell receptor beta chains from one sample, sequenced in a study of blood T cell repertoires in COVID-19. The assay was immunoSEQ multiplex PCR, and TCRdb's table has in-frame clones only and misses some. The sample has 150,000 to 200,000 clones, 80% to 90% seen once. The source material was peripheral blood. These TCRs come from a woman in her seventies with COVID-19, enrolled during active disease. Each CDR3 is given with its conserved first and last residue. D genes are given only for firm matches. Clone sizes are given selectively: once, few, many, or a class where the clone is expanded.

d_gene	v_gene	j_gene	abundance	CDR3nt	CDR3aa
-	TRBV11-2	TRBJ1-2	-	TGTGCCAGCAGCACGCTACAGGGTAATGGCTACACCTTC	CASSTLQGNGYTF
TRBD2	TRBV2	TRBJ2-1	-	TGTGCCAGCAGTGAGGGACTAGCGTACCAAAGCTCCTACAATGAGCAGTTCTTC	CASSEGLAYQSSYNEQFF
TRBD2	TRBV18	TRBJ2-5	-	TGTGCCAGCTCACCGGTCCAACTAGCGGGCCAAGAGACCCAGTACTTC	CASSPVQLAGQETQYF
TRBD2	TRBV5-1	TRBJ2-1	-	TGCGCCAGCCTGACTAGCGGGAGGGCGGGGGATGAGCAGTTCTTC	CASLTSGRAGDEQFF
TRBD1	TRBV14	TRBJ2-2	-	TGTGCCAGCAGCCCTTTGACAGGGAGGAACACCGGGGAGCTGTTTTTT	CASSPLTGRNTGELFF
TRBD1	TRBV5-6	TRBJ1-2	-	TGTGCCAGCAGCCTGGGGGCGGGACAGAACTTCTATGGCTACACCTTC	CASSLGAGQNFYGYTF
-	TRBV20-1	TRBJ2-1	-	TGCAGTGCTAGTAAGGGGGAGGGTTACTACAATGAGCAGTTCTTC	CSASKGEGYYNEQFF
TRBD1	TRBV13	TRBJ1-2	-	TGTGCCAGCAGCTCACAAACGACAGGGGCCGTCTCTAACTATGGCTACACCTTC	CASSSQTTGAVSNYGYTF
TRBD1	TRBV5-1	TRBJ2-5	-	TGCGCCAGCAGCTCCACACAGGGGTTGGGAGAGACCCAGTACTTC	CASSSTQGLGETQYF
TRBD1	TRBV29-1	TRBJ1-3	-	TGCAGCGCTACGACAGGGGCGAGCTCTGGAAACACCATATATTTT	CSATTGASSGNTIYF
-	TRBV6-5	TRBJ1-6	-	TGTGCCAGCAGTTACTCGCAGACTTATAATTCACCCCTCCACTTT	CASSYSQTYNSPLHF
TRBD2	TRBV5-1	TRBJ2-1	-	TGCGCCAGCAGCTCCGGGACTAGCGGGAGGGCCCGGAGCGATGAGCAGTTCTTC	CASSSGTSGRARSDEQFF
TRBD2	TRBV2	TRBJ2-1	-	TGTGCCAGCACCGTAGCGGGAGCATGGCGCAATGAGCAGTTCTTC	CASTVAGAWRNEQFF
-	TRBV25-1	TRBJ1-1	once	TGTGCCAGCAGCCGGGGTCTTGAAGCTTTCTTT	CASSRGLEAFF
-	TRBV2	TRBJ1-5	once	TGTGCCAGCAGTGTCCTGCGCACGCAGCCCCAGCATTTT	CASSVLRTQPQHF
-	TRBV5-6	TRBJ1-2	-	TGTGCCAGCAGCTTAGAGGAGCGGGGCTACACCTTC	CASSLEERGYTF
-	TRBV6-1	TRBJ1-5	-	TGTGCCAGCAGTGAAGGTGGCCAGCCCCAGCATTTT	CASSEGGQPQHF
-	TRBV4-1	TRBJ1-3	-	TGCGCCAGCAGCCAAGACAGCTCTGGAAACACCATATATTTT	CASSQDSSGNTIYF
TRBD1	TRBV6-5	TRBJ1-1	-	TGTGCCAGCCGACCCGACAGGGGGAGGACTGAAGCTTTCTTT	CASRPDRGRTEAFF
TRBD1	TRBV28	TRBJ1-5	-	TGTGCCAGCAGTTTAGCGTCCGGGACAGCAAATCAGCCCCAGCATTTT	CASSLASGTANQPQHF
TRBD2	TRBV7-3	TRBJ2-3	-	TGTGCCAGCTCGGACGGGAGGGGCCTAGGTACGCAGTATTTT	CASSDGRGLGTQYF
-	TRBV3-1/TRBV3-2	TRBJ2-5	once	TGTGCCAGCAGCCACCCCCATTCGCCCGGGGTGGTGACCCAGTACTTC	CASSHPHSPGVVTQYF
-	TRBV5-1	TRBJ1-1	-	TGCGCCAGCGCCCAGGGCGGTGAAGCTTTCTTT	CASAQGGEAFF
-	TRBV4-2	TRBJ2-3	-	TGTGCCAGCAGCCAAGACCGAGTAGATACGCAGTATTTT	CASSQDRVDTQYF
-	TRBV6-6	TRBJ1-2	-	TGTGCCAGCAGCCAGAAACAGTTCTATGGCTACACCTTC	CASSQKQFYGYTF
-	TRBV19	TRBJ2-5	-	TGTGCCAGTAGTCCGATCGACAGGAGACCCCAAGAGACCCAGTACTTC	CASSPIDRRPQETQYF
-	TRBV6-5	TRBJ1-6	-	TGTGCCAGCAGTCCCACAGGGACCTATTCACCCCTCCACTTT	CASSPTGTYSPLHF
TRBD2	TRBV27	TRBJ2-1	-	TGTGCCAGCAGGGGGACTAGCGGGAGTCATGAGCAGTTCTTC	CASRGTSGSHEQFF
-	TRBV28	TRBJ2-5	-	TGTGCCAGCAGTTTCCTCCAAGAGACCCAGTACTTC	CASSFLQETQYF
TRBD2	TRBV27	TRBJ2-7	many	TGTGCCAGCAGTTCCCGTTGGGGGGAGGGCAACTACGAGCAGTACTTC	CASSSRWGEGNYEQYF
-	TRBV12-3/TRBV12-4	TRBJ2-1	-	TGTGCCAGCAGTGACTTAAACAATGAGCAGTTCTTC	CASSDLNNEQFF
TRBD1	TRBV7-9	TRBJ1-5	-	TGTGCCAGCAGCTTAGCCGAACAGGGGCCCAATCAGCCCCAGCATTTT	CASSLAEQGPNQPQHF
-	TRBV7-2	TRBJ2-1	-	TGTGCCAGCAGCTTGGGCTTTAGACGGTACAATGAGCAGTTCTTC	CASSLGFRRYNEQFF
TRBD1	TRBV10-3	TRBJ1-1	-	TGTGCCATCAGTGCAGGGGGGTCGAACACTGAAGCTTTCTTT	CAISAGGSNTEAFF
TRBD2	TRBV5-1	TRBJ2-7	once	TGCGCCAGCAGCAAGGGACTAGCGGCTACCTACGAGCAGTACTTC	CASSKGLAATYEQYF
TRBD2	TRBV5-5	TRBJ2-1	-	TGTGCCAGCAGCTCTGGGTCTAGCGGGGGTCCTTACAATGAGCAGTTCTTC	CASSSGSSGGPYNEQFF
TRBD1	TRBV6-5	TRBJ2-2	-	TGTGCCAGCAGTCTTGAGGGGACAGGGCACGGGGAGCTGTTTTTT	CASSLEGTGHGELFF
-	TRBV30	TRBJ2-1	-	TGTGCCTGGAGGGCTCTGGGCGGAGGTATCGTTGAGCAGTTCTTC	CAWRALGGGIVEQFF
TRBD1	TRBV9	TRBJ2-5	-	TGTGCCAGCAGCGTCGACAGGGCTAGCGAGACCCAGTACTTC	CASSVDRASETQYF
TRBD1	TRBV7-7	TRBJ2-1	-	TGTGCTAGCAGTCCGGGACAGTCCTACAATGAGCAGTTCTTC	CASSPGQSYNEQFF
-	TRBV30	TRBJ1-6	-	TGTGCCTGGAGTGTACGCGGACCGGGGGATTCACCCCTCCACTTT	CAWSVRGPGDSPLHF
-	TRBV27	TRBJ2-3	-	TGTGCCAGCAGTTCCCTCCCAGGGGCAGATACGCAGTATTTT	CASSSLPGADTQYF
-	TRBV6-2/TRBV6-3	TRBJ2-2	-	TGTGCCAGCAGTTTAACAGGGACCGGGGAGCTGTTTTTT	CASSLTGTGELFF
-	TRBV30	TRBJ1-3	-	TGTGCCTGGAGTTCCAGGAGGGGTCGGGACACCATATATTTT	CAWSSRRGRDTIYF
TRBD1	TRBV6-5	TRBJ2-1	-	TGTGCCAGCAGTTACGGCCTCCAGGGGGCCTACAATGAGCAGTTCTTC	CASSYGLQGAYNEQFF
-	TRBV10-2	TRBJ1-5	-	TGCGCCAGCAGTGAACAGGGAGGGAGTCAGCCCCAGCATTTT	CASSEQGGSQPQHF
-	TRBV18	TRBJ1-2	-	TGTGCCAGCTCACCACAAGCGTCGACCTATGGCTACACCTTC	CASSPQASTYGYTF